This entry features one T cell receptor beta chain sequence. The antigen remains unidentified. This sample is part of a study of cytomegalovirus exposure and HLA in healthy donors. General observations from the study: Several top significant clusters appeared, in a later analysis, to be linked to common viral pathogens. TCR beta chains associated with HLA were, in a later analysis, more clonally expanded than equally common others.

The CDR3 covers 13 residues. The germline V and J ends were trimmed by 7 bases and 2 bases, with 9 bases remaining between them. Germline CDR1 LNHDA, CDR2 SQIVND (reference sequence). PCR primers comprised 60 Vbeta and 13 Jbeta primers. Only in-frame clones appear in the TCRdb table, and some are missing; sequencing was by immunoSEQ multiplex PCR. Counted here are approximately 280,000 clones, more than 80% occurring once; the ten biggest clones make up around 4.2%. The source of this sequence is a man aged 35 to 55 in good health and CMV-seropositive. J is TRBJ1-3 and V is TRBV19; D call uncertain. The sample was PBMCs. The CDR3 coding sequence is TGTGCCAGTAACGATCGGGCTGGAAACACCATATATTTT. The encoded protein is CASNDRAGNTIYF.